This entry describes one T cell receptor beta chain. This entry is derived from a study of cytomegalovirus exposure and HLA in healthy donors. PCR used 60 Vbeta primers and 13 Jbeta primers. TCRdb's copy holds only in-frame clones and misses some; the assay was immunoSEQ multiplex PCR. Among 100,000 to 120,000 clones listed, around 88% were seen once. Germline-derived CDR1 and CDR2 are MGHDK and SYGVNS. V shed 8 bases and J shed 7 bases, with 11 bases lying between them. The CDR3 runs to 11 residues. The specimen sequenced was PBMCs. The chain couples TRBV25-1 to TRBJ1-1; D remains ambiguous. The clonotype originates from a man aged 35-49 years in good health and CMV-seronegative. CDR3 in amino acids: CASVGAFEAFF. Here the CDR3 DNA reads TGTGCCAGCGTAGGAGCCTTTGAAGCTTTCTTT. Combining the CDR3 with reference TRBV25-1 and TRBJ1-1 gives the whole variable domain EADIYQTPRYLVIGTGKKITLECSQTMGHDKMYWYQQDPGMELHLIHYSYGVNSTEKGDLSSESTVSRIRTEHFPLTLESARPSHTSQYLCASVGAFEAFFGQGTRLTVV.